The text below deals with one T cell receptor (beta chain). Some clones are missing from TCRdb's copy, which holds only in-frame ones; the method was immunoSEQ multiplex PCR. The sample has about 200,000 clones, around 87% seen once. The data were obtained in a study of blood T cell repertoires in COVID-19. Study at large: Cohort 3 donors counted as recovered after two negative PCRs, clearance, or resolved symptoms. Nucleic acid was either cDNA or gDNA, and it came from T cells, B-cell-depleted T cells, or PBMCs. The United States, Italy and Spain provided the acute and convalescent COVID-19 samples.

Adults between roughly 18 and 95 years of age took part from about 24 US areas. Sequencing was performed on PBMCs or T cells enriched from blood (not recorded which). This TCR came from a middle-aged woman in a cohort exposed to, infected with or recovered from COVID-19 (not recorded which).

CDR3 bases: TGTGCCAGCAGTCTGGGACAGCCCAATCAGCCCCAGCATTTT. It is translated as CASSLGQPNQPQHF. This chain connects TRBV27 to TRBJ1-5, with TRBD1 matching 7 bases. This CDR3 is 14 amino acids long. The germline CDR1 and CDR2 sequences are MNHEY and SMNVEV (reference sequence). With V trimmed by 5 bases and J by 3 bases, 4 bases remained unmatched.